These 23 T cell receptor beta chains originate from one sample sequenced in a study of vaccination effects on CD4 cells after COVID-19. Here immunoSEQ multiplex PCR was the method, and the copy in TCRdb shows in-frame clones only, minus some. The table includes some 40,000 clones, more than 65% detected once. These receptors have no known antigen. When ten to eleven days of culture had elapsed, CD4+ T cells were isolated. PCR-confirmed SARS-CoV-2 infection occurred in the person between March and December 2020. Vaccination of participants consisted of two doses of either the BNT162b2 or mRNA-1273 vaccine. The sample here was CD4+ T cells from PBMCs cultured without peptide, taken after COVID-19 vaccination. The source is a human donor who had a prior SARS-CoV-2 infection.

For this clone: An end of the junction does not agree with germline; a read error may underlie this. V is TRBV4-3 and J is TRBJ2-7; 13 positions match TRBD2. The length of the CDR3 is 15 residues. Germline loops: CDR1 LGHNA, CDR2 YSLEER. The CDR3 DNA reads as TGCGCCAGCAGCCAAGAATCGGGACTAGCGGGACCACTTCTCTTC. Its translation is CASSQESGLAGPLLF.

The V gene is TRBV28, the J gene TRBJ2-5; perhaps TRBD1 as D (6 bases). In germline, CDR1 is MDHEN, CDR2 SYDVKM. This CDR3 spans 13 amino acids. Trimming removed 6 bases from V and 5 bases from J, with 13 bases in between. The CDR3 DNA follows: TGTGCCAGCAGAACAGGGATTGTGGAGACCCAGTACTTC. As protein: CASRTGIVETQYF.

V is TRBV5-1 and J is TRBJ2-3; the D gene is possibly TRBD1 (5 bases). The CDR3 loop spans 15 amino acids. Trimming removed 1 base from V and 0 bases from J, with 9 bases in between. Germline V gives CDR1 SGHRS, CDR2 YFSETQ. This chain's CDR3 is CASSLQGLSTDTQYF. CDR3 DNA sequence: TGCGCCAGCAGCTTGCAGGGTCTAAGCACAGATACGCAGTATTTT.

This chain links TRBV6-5 with TRBJ2-5, with 7 bases that match TRBD2. The CDR3 loop spans 13 amino acids. CDR1 MNHEY and CDR2 SVGAGI come from the germline V gene. V dropped 4 bases and J dropped 5; count of bases not matched to a gene: 4. CDR3 nucleotide sequence: TGTGCCAGCAGTTCGGCGGGGGTGGAGACCCAGTACTTC. Protein sequence: CASSSAGVETQYF.

The chain recombines TRBV6-2 or TRBV6-3 with TRBJ1-2, with D possibly TRBD1 on 5 matching bases. Germline CDR1 reads MNHEY; CDR2 reads SVGEGT. This CDR3 has 14 residues. Trimming took off 5 bases at V and 2 bases at J, with 12 bases between the two ends. The DNA for the CDR3 is TGTGCCAGCAGTCCCAGAGGACACAACTATGGCTACACCTTC. Protein sequence: CASSPRGHNYGYTF.

This chain uses TRBV2 with TRBJ1-3; TRBD1 is a possible D gene (6 bases). The V and J ends lost 3 bases and 0 bases respectively, with 9 bases between them. Germline-derived CDR1 and CDR2 are SNHLY and FYNNEI. CDR3 length equals 15 residues. CDR3: CASSEDRSSGNTIYF. CDR3 sequence (DNA): TGTGCCAGCAGTGAGGACAGATCCTCTGGAAACACCATATATTTT.

This CDR3 reads CASSAGLAGVGDTQYF. In nucleotides, the CDR3 is TGTGCCAGCAGCGCCGGACTAGCGGGAGTTGGAGATACGCAGTATTTT. J is TRBJ2-3 and V is TRBV9; 13 nucleotides align to TRBD2. CDR3 length: 16 amino acids. The V and J ends lost 3 bases and 5 bases, in that order; junction bases with no gene match: 6. Germline values: CDR1 SGDLS, CDR2 YYNGEE.

J is TRBJ1-1 and V is TRBV27; no clear D gene. Germline lookup yields CDR1 MNHEY and CDR2 SMNVEV (reference sequence). Trimming shortened V by 5 bases and J by 2 bases, and 9 bases separated the two germline ends. CDR3 length: 13 amino acids. The CDR3 spells CASSGTVNTEAFF. The CDR3 nucleotides read TGTGCCAGCAGTGGCACGGTTAACACTGAAGCTTTCTTT.

The rearrangement joins TRBV5-1 to TRBJ1-1, with D unclear. There are 13 residues in the CDR3. Germline V gene lookup returns CDR1 SGHRS and CDR2 YFSETQ. The V end was cut by 4 bases, the J end by 4 bases, with 11 bases between. CDR3 bases: TGCGCCAGCAGCACGGGTTTGGGCACTGAAGCTTTCTTT. The encoded protein is CASSTGLGTEAFF.

The rearrangement links TRBV15 to TRBJ2-5; D gene uncertain. From germline, CDR1 is LNHNV and CDR2 YYDKDF (reference sequence). The ends were cut back, 1 base at V and 0 bases at J, with 3 bases in the middle. CDR3 length: 13 residues. The CDR3 here is CATSRGNQETQYF. CDR3 sequence (DNA): TGTGCCACCAGCAGAGGGAACCAAGAGACCCAGTACTTC.

The genes are TRBV6-1 and TRBJ2-7; TRBD2 agrees at 8 bases. Looked up from germline, CDR1 is MNHNS and CDR2 is SASEGT. With 0 bases clipped from V and 0 bases from J, the junction kept 7 bases outside the gene matches. The CDR3 runs to 17 residues. This CDR3 reads CASSEAPTSDNSYEQYF. The CDR3 DNA reads as TGTGCCAGCAGTGAAGCGCCGACTAGCGACAACTCCTACGAGCAGTACTTC.

This clone was found a few times. The CDR3, as DNA: TGTGCCAGCAGCACAAGCAGGGGTGGCCCCTACTACACCTTC. Protein: CASSTSRGGPYYTF. V is TRBV25-1 and J is TRBJ1-2, with D possibly TRBD1 on 6 matching bases. Germline CDR1 MGHDK, CDR2 SYGVNS. This CDR3 region has 14 residues. Trimming removed 6 bases at V and 10 bases at J, with 21 bases between.

This clone was found a few times. V usage is TRBV5-4 and J usage is TRBJ2-3; TRBD2 matches 12 bases. V dropped 3 bases and J dropped 8; count of bases not matched to a gene: 7. From germline, CDR1 is SGHNT and CDR2 YYREEE (reference sequence). The CDR3 has 15 amino acids. The CDR3 coding sequence is TGTGCCAGCAGCTCGACTAGCGGGGGCCCTGGTACGCAGTATTTT. This sequence encodes CASSSTSGGPGTQYF.

The chain links TRBV7-9 to TRBJ1-4, with D perhaps matching TRBD1 (5 bases). This CDR3 region has 15 residues. V was trimmed by 0 bases and J by 12 bases, leaving 17 bases between them. Germline loops: CDR1 SEHNR, CDR2 FQNEAQ (reference sequence). In DNA, the CDR3 is TGTGCCAGCAGCTTAGCTTATAAGGGGCGTAAGGAACTGTTTTTT. It codes for CASSLAYKGRKELFF. Using reference TRBV7-9 and TRBJ1-4 for the parts outside the CDR3, the full variable domain is DTGVSQNPRHKITKRGQNVTFRCDPISEHNRLYWYRQTLGQGPEFLTYFQNEAQLEKSRLLSDRFSAERPKGSFSTLEIQRTEQGDSAMYLCASSLAYKGRKELFFGSGTQLSVL.

This chain joins TRBV15 and TRBJ1-2; the match to TRBD1 covers 10 bases. V was pared by 1 base and J by 7 bases, with 9 bases of the junction left unmatched. Germline V CDR1 and CDR2: LNHNV, YYDKDF (reference sequence). CDR3 length: 16 amino acids. CDR3 amino acids: CATSRGGQGKEGGYTF. The CDR3 region has the DNA TGTGCCACCAGCAGAGGGGGACAGGGGAAGGAGGGTGGCTACACCTTC. Variable domain in full (rest from reference TRBV15 and TRBJ1-2): DAMVIQNPRYQVTQFGKPVTLSCSQTLNHNVMYWYQQKSSQAPKLLFHYYDKDFNNEADTPDNFQSRRPNTSFCFLDIRSPGLGDTAMYLCATSRGGQGKEGGYTFGSGTRLTVV.

The J gene is TRBJ1-3, the V gene TRBV30; unclear D gene. V was cut by 3 bases and J by 0 bases, with 9 bases left in between. Germline CDR1 GTSNPN, CDR2 SVGIG (reference sequence). There are 14 residues in the CDR3. The CDR3 nucleotides read TGTGCCTGGAGCCGGTGGAGCTCTGGAAACACCATATATTTT. Its translation is CAWSRWSSGNTIYF.

The CDR3 nucleotides read TGTGCCAGCTCAAGCCCGGCCTTGGGGAGGCTGTTTTTT. Translating gives CASSSPALGRLFF. This chain links TRBV18 with TRBJ1-4; D is unresolved. The CDR3 has 13 residues. Trimming left V 5 bases short and J 14 bases short, with 18 bases between. Germline CDR1 reads KGHSH; CDR2 reads LQKENI.

The rearrangement links TRBV9 to TRBJ2-3; D is perhaps TRBD2 (6 bases). The length of the CDR3 is 18 residues. Germline CDR1 is SGDLS and CDR2 is YYNGEE. The germline V and J ends were trimmed by 4 bases and 0 bases, with 21 bases remaining between them. The CDR3 is CASSKTGTGGGSTDTQYF. CDR3 sequence (DNA): TGTGCCAGCAGCAAAACCGGGACTGGAGGTGGTAGCACAGATACGCAGTATTTT.

V gene TRBV7-3 combines with J gene TRBJ2-4, with D perhaps given as TRBD1 or TRBD2 (6 bases each). V was shortened by 3 bases and J by 5 bases, with 17 bases between the two germline ends. The germline V gene encodes CDR1 SGHTA and CDR2 FQGTGA. This CDR3 region has 16 residues. The CDR3 reads CASSFPGAMGENIQYF. The CDR3 bases are TGTGCCAGCAGCTTTCCGGGGGCTATGGGGGAAAACATTCAGTACTTC. The variable domain in full, with the rest retrieved from reference TRBV7-3 and TRBJ2-4, is GAGVSQTPSNKVTEKGKYVELRCDPISGHTALYWYRQSLGQGPEFLIYFQGTGAADDSGLPNDRFFAVRPEGSVSTLKIQRTERGDSAVYLCASSFPGAMGENIQYFGAGTRLSVL.

The chain joins TRBV30 to TRBJ1-1; D not certain. The CDR3 spans 12 residues. The germline CDR1 and CDR2 sequences are GTSNPN and SVGIG (reference sequence). Trimming cost V 3 bases and J 2 bases, with 7 bases left between them. The CDR3 DNA sequence: TGTGCCTGGAGCACAGATAACACTGAAGCTTTCTTT. This sequence encodes CAWSTDNTEAFF.

The chain joins TRBV10-3 to TRBJ2-1; TRBD1 might be the D (6 bases). The V end lost 5 bases, the J end lost 10 bases, and 24 bases lay between the germline ends. CDR1 ENHRY and CDR2 SYGVKD come from the germline V gene. This CDR3 comprises 16 residues. CDR3 loop: CAISPPEGEPGWEQFF. DNA for the CDR3: TGTGCCATCAGTCCCCCAGAGGGGGAGCCGGGTTGGGAGCAGTTCTTC.

This chain joins TRBV6-5 and TRBJ2-1; no definite D call. The V gene lost 1 base and the J gene lost 8 bases, with 12 bases spanning the gap. The CDR3 runs to 14 residues. Germline V CDR1 and CDR2: MNHEY, SVGAGI. The CDR3 loop reads CASSYLDGRDEQFF. CDR3 DNA sequence: TGTGCCAGCAGTTACTTGGACGGACGTGATGAGCAGTTCTTC.

The chain carries TRBV5-4 and TRBJ2-3; 8 bases are shared with TRBD1. V shed 2 bases and J 2 bases; nucleotides not matched to a gene: 4. This CDR3 has 15 amino acids. Germline CDR1 is SGHNT and CDR2 is YYREEE (reference sequence). The CDR3 region is CASSLKTGDTDTQYF. The CDR3 coding sequence is TGTGCCAGCAGCTTAAAGACAGGGGACACAGATACGCAGTATTTT.